These 31 T cell receptor beta chains originate from one sample sequenced in a study of T cell changes during pregnancy in multiple sclerosis. TCRdb keeps only in-frame clones here, not all; method: immunoSEQ multiplex PCR. The sample lists under 90,000 clones, 80% to 95% seen once, with roughly 3.9% in the top ten. Material: peripheral blood, obtained after pregnancy. Every receptor here comes from a female donor in good health, enrolled as a control in a pregnancy study.

The chain employs TRBV7-9 and TRBJ2-7, with D maybe TRBD2 (6 bases). Trimming left V 1 base short and J 6 bases short, with 16 bases between. The CDR3 contains 15 residues. Germline V lookup: CDR1 SEHNR, CDR2 FQNEAQ (reference sequence). Here the CDR3 DNA reads TGTGCCAGCAGCTTAGGGCGGGGACCGCGCGGCGAGCAGTACTTC. It yields the protein CASSLGRGPRGEQYF. Together with reference TRBV7-9 and TRBJ2-7, the CDR3 gives the full variable domain: DTGVSQNPRHKITKRGQNVTFRCDPISEHNRLYWYRQTLGQGPEFLTYFQNEAQLEKSRLLSDRFSAERPKGSFSTLEIQRTEQGDSAMYLCASSLGRGPRGEQYFGPGTRLTVT.

The chain employs TRBV6-5 and TRBJ2-2; perhaps TRBD2 as D (6 bases). The CDR3 is 13 amino acids. V lost 3 bases, J lost 7 bases, and 9 bases lay in between. In germline, CDR1 is MNHEY, CDR2 SVGAGI. In nucleotides, the CDR3 is TGTGCCAGCAGTTATGGCGGGGTCGGGGAGCTGTTTTTT. This gives the protein CASSYGGVGELFF.

The chain links TRBV9 to TRBJ1-5; 9 nucleotides line up with TRBD1. Per germline, CDR1 SGDLS and CDR2 YYNGEE. Trimming at V came to 4 bases and at J to 5 bases, leaving 7 bases not matched to a gene. The length of the CDR3 is 15 residues. CDR3 residues: CASSPSGTGYQPQHF. CDR3 sequence (DNA): TGTGCCAGCAGCCCATCAGGGACAGGGTATCAGCCCCAGCATTTT. The full variable domain, with the rest looked up from reference TRBV9 and TRBJ1-5, is DSGVTQTPKHLITATGQRVTLRCSPRSGDLSVYWYQQSLDQGLQFLIQYYNGEERAKGNILERFSAQQFPDLHSELNLSSLELGDSALYFCASSPSGTGYQPQHFGDGTRLSIL.

The chain has TRBV9 and TRBJ2-5; 9 bases are shared with TRBD2. In germline, CDR1 is SGDLS, CDR2 YYNGEE. V lost 4 bases and J lost 5; bases outside the gene matches: 9. The CDR3 is made up of 15 amino acids. Here the CDR3 DNA reads TGTGCCAGCAGCCTCCCTAGGAGCGGGAGGGAGACCCAGTACTTC. It specifies CASSLPRSGRETQYF.

This chain links TRBV7-9 with TRBJ2-7; 12 bases agree with TRBD2. CDR1 and CDR2 from the germline V gene are SEHNR and FQNEAQ (reference sequence). The CDR3 sequence is 17 residues long. The V gene end was trimmed by 7 bases and the J gene end by 1 base; junction bases not matched to a gene: 11. The CDR3 loop is CASTLTSGGLISYEQYF. For the CDR3, the DNA is TGTGCCAGCACCTTGACTAGCGGGGGCTTAATATCCTACGAGCAGTACTTC.

V is TRBV28 and J is TRBJ2-2; the D gene is possibly TRBD1 (6 bases). The CDR3 extends over 14 amino acids. The V gene's germline CDR1 is MDHEN and CDR2 SYDVKM. Trimming shortened V by 2 bases and J by 3 bases, and 7 bases separated the two germline ends. The CDR3 DNA reads as TGTGCCAGCAGTTTAGGACAGTACACCGGGGAGCTGTTTTTT. Its translation: CASSLGQYTGELFF. Looking up the rest from reference TRBV28 and TRBJ2-2 gives the full variable domain: DVKVTQSSRYLVKRTGEKVFLECVQDMDHENMFWYRQDPGLGLRLIYFSYDVKMKEKGDIPEGYSVSREKKERFSLILESASTNQTSMYLCASSLGQYTGELFFGEGSRLTVL.

This chain connects TRBV27 to TRBJ2-2; a weak D match, TRBD1 (5 bases). V was shortened by 7 bases and J by 3 bases, with 15 bases between the two germline ends. The CDR3 runs 15 residues. Germline CDR1 MNHEY, CDR2 SMNVEV (reference sequence). This CDR3 reads CASTLKGHYTGELFF. The CDR3 bases are TGTGCCAGCACCCTTAAAGGACACTACACCGGGGAGCTGTTTTTT.

The chain combines TRBV19 with TRBJ2-1, with D perhaps matching TRBD1 (6 bases). The CDR3 loop spans 15 amino acids. Trimming took off 3 bases at V and 2 bases at J, with 11 bases between the two ends. Germline loops: CDR1 LNHDA, CDR2 SQIVND (reference sequence). The CDR3 DNA sequence: TGTGCCAGTAGTATTATAGGGGGTACCTACAATGAGCAGTTCTTC. As protein: CASSIIGGTYNEQFF.

V and J are TRBV14 and TRBJ2-7; D is unclear. The CDR3 spans 11 residues. Germline V CDR1 and CDR2: SGHDN, FVKESK. The V end lost 1 base, the J end lost 5 bases, and 3 bases lay between the germline ends. The CDR3 is CASSQANEQYF. The CDR3 bases are TGTGCCAGCAGCCAAGCCAACGAGCAGTACTTC.

The chain employs TRBV28 and TRBJ2-1; 9 bases align to TRBD2. After removal of 4 bases from V and 6 bases from J, the junction contained 7 bases not matched to a gene. Germline CDR1 reads MDHEN; CDR2 reads SYDVKM. The CDR3 has 15 residues. The CDR3 DNA reads TGTGCCAGCAGTTCGAGCGGGGGGACCCGCAATGAGCAGTTCTTC. It encodes CASSSSGGTRNEQFF.

The genes are TRBV7-2 and TRBJ1-2, with no clear D. Germline values: CDR1 SGHTA, CDR2 FQGNSA. CDR3 size: 15 residues. Deletions cut 1 base from V and 4 bases from J, with 13 bases between. CDR3 in DNA: TGTGCCAGCAGCTTAGATCGCGGGGTTCCCTATGGCTACACCTTC. Its protein is CASSLDRGVPYGYTF.

This clone is a singleton in its sample. V usage is TRBV27 and J usage is TRBJ1-1, with 8 bases lining up with TRBD1. CDR1 MNHEY and CDR2 SMNVEV come from the germline V gene (reference sequence). This CDR3 spans 16 amino acids. Unmatched junction bases numbered 14, after V lost 1 base and J lost 10 bases. CDR3 sequence reads: CASSLYFRGQADSAFF. The DNA for the CDR3 is TGTGCCAGCAGTTTATATTTCAGGGGGCAGGCTGACTCAGCTTTCTTT.

J is TRBJ2-1 and V is TRBV7-2; D remains unclear. Trimming took off 5 bases at V and 6 bases at J, with 11 bases between the two ends. The CDR3 loop spans 13 amino acids. Germline CDR1 reads SGHTA; CDR2 reads FQGNSA. CDR3 sequence reads: CASSPNPINEQFF. CDR3 in DNA: TGTGCCAGCAGCCCCAATCCTATCAATGAGCAGTTCTTC.

J is TRBJ2-1 and V is TRBV4-2; D remains ambiguous. This CDR3 region has 12 residues. CDR1 and CDR2 from the germline V gene are LGHNA and YNFKEQ. V lost 7 bases and J 5 bases, leaving 9 bases between the germline ends. The CDR3 here is CASTTRDNEQFF. The CDR3 DNA follows: TGTGCCAGCACCACCCGGGACAATGAGCAGTTCTTC.

The table lists this clone with a count of one. The sample holds other DNA sequences that translate to the same CDR3. The J gene is TRBJ1-4, the V gene TRBV5-1, with 8 bases fitting TRBD1. Unmatched junction bases numbered 7, after V lost 4 bases and J lost 8 bases. The CDR3 loop spans 14 amino acids. CDR1 and CDR2 (germline): SGHRS, YFSETQ. CDR3 residues: CASSADRGEEKLFF. The CDR3 nucleotides read TGCGCCAGCAGCGCAGACAGGGGCGAAGAAAAACTGTTTTTT.

The chain links TRBV25-1 to TRBJ2-2; 11 bases map to TRBD1. The V gene's germline CDR1 is MGHDK and CDR2 SYGVNS. The CDR3 loop spans 15 amino acids. Losses at the gene ends were 4 bases for V and 6 bases for J; bases not matched to a gene: 4. The CDR3 region is CASSVGQGAAGELFF. DNA of the CDR3: TGTGCCAGCAGTGTCGGACAGGGGGCCGCCGGGGAGCTGTTTTTT.

This chain links TRBV15 with TRBJ2-1; D remains ambiguous. V lost 0 bases and J lost 8, with 11 bases in between. CDR3 length equals 14 residues. The germline CDR1 and CDR2 sequences are LNHNV and YYDKDF (reference sequence). DNA of the CDR3: TGTGCCACCAGCAGAGATCGAGTGTTACATGAGCAGTTCTTC. Protein: CATSRDRVLHEQFF.

V usage is TRBV5-8 and J usage is TRBJ2-1, with 9 bases that match TRBD1. CDR3 length equals 16 residues. V dropped 4 bases and J dropped 2; count of bases not matched to a gene: 7. In germline, CDR1 is SGHTS, CDR2 YDEGEE. The CDR3 DNA is TGTGCCAGCAGCCCCACCGGGACAGGGCCCTACAATGAGCAGTTCTTC. Protein product: CASSPTGTGPYNEQFF.

The V call is TRBV5-6, the J call TRBJ2-2, with TRBD1 matching over 8 bases. Looked up from germline, CDR1 is SGHDT and CDR2 is YYEEEE. V lost 2 bases and J lost 7; bases outside the gene matches: 4. This CDR3 contains 14 residues. CDR3 coding DNA: TGTGCCAGCAGCTTAACAGGGGGAGGCGGGGAGCTGTTTTTT. Its protein product is CASSLTGGGGELFF.

The chain links TRBV15 to TRBJ1-1; 7 bases line up with TRBD1. The CDR3 runs to 14 residues. The germline V gene encodes CDR1 LNHNV and CDR2 YYDKDF (reference sequence). The junction had 2 bases not matched to a gene; V was cut back by 3 bases and J by 1 base. CDR3: CATSRHRGNTEAFF. The CDR3 DNA is TGTGCCACCAGCAGGCACAGGGGGAACACTGAAGCTTTCTTT.

This rearrangement joins TRBV28 to TRBJ2-1; the match to TRBD2 covers 13 bases. The trim removed 10 bases at V and 9 bases at J, leaving 6 bases unmatched. The CDR3 sequence is 13 residues long. The germline V gene has CDR1 MDHEN and CDR2 SYDVKM. CDR3 coding DNA: TGTGCCACCACTAGCGGGAGGGCGGCTGAGCAGTTCTTC. Encoded protein: CATTSGRAAEQFF. Variable domain in full (rest from reference TRBV28 and TRBJ2-1): DVKVTQSSRYLVKRTGEKVFLECVQDMDHENMFWYRQDPGLGLRLIYFSYDVKMKEKGDIPEGYSVSREKKERFSLILESASTNQTSMYLCATTSGRAAEQFFGPGTRLTVL.

V gene TRBV11-3 combines with J gene TRBJ2-1; D unresolved. The germline V and J ends were trimmed by 1 base and 5 bases, with 3 bases remaining between them. This CDR3 comprises 12 residues. CDR1 and CDR2 from the germline V gene are SGHNT and YENEEA. The DNA for the CDR3 is TGTGCCAGCAGCTTAGGCGACAATGAGCAGTTCTTC. Protein: CASSLGDNEQFF.

This clone was picked up one time. V usage is TRBV15 and J usage is TRBJ1-4; D uncertain. This CDR3 is built from 13 residues. Trimming pared 8 bases from V and 0 bases from J, leaving 7 bases between. Germline V gene sequence: CDR1 LNHNV, CDR2 YYDKDF (reference sequence). The CDR3 here is CATRLTTNEKLFF. The CDR3 nucleotides read TGTGCCACCCGACTGACAACTAATGAAAAACTGTTTTTT.

This rearrangement joins TRBV21-1 to TRBJ1-2; the D call in the table, TRBD1, was not verified against the DNA. TRBV21-1 is classified as a pseudogene. The CDR3 extends over 16 amino acids. The CDR3 loop is CASSRDRGLSNYGYTF. CDR3 sequence (DNA): TGTGCCAGCTCCCGGGACAGGGGGCTGTCTAACTATGGCTACACCTTC.

The V and J genes are TRBV4-3 and TRBJ1-1; 8 nucleotides line up with TRBD1. The germline V gene has CDR1 LGHNA and CDR2 YSLEER. Unmatched junction bases numbered 4, after V lost 3 bases and J lost 1 base. This CDR3 has 15 residues. The CDR3 bases are TGCGCCAGCAGCCATCCAGGACAGGGGAACACTGAAGCTTTCTTT. It specifies CASSHPGQGNTEAFF.

The V and J genes are TRBV2 and TRBJ2-3, with 8 bases matching TRBD2. The germline CDR1 and CDR2 sequences are SNHLY and FYNNEI. This CDR3 is 20 amino acids long. V lost 3 bases to trimming and J lost 5 bases; unmatched junction nucleotides: 22. The CDR3 reads CASSDWYSGPRGEMGDTQYF. CDR3 nucleotide sequence: TGTGCCAGCAGTGATTGGTATAGCGGGCCGCGGGGGGAAATGGGAGATACGCAGTATTTT.

The chain is built from TRBV28 and TRBJ1-1, with TRBD1 matching over 9 bases. This CDR3 is 15 amino acids long. After removal of 6 bases from V and 7 bases from J, the junction contained 12 bases not matched to a gene. In germline, CDR1 is MDHEN, CDR2 SYDVKM. The CDR3, as DNA: TGTGCCAGCAGCCTGGGGGGACTGGACAGGGGTGAAGCTTTCTTT. Its translation: CASSLGGLDRGEAFF. Full variable domain (remainder filled in from reference TRBV28 and TRBJ1-1): DVKVTQSSRYLVKRTGEKVFLECVQDMDHENMFWYRQDPGLGLRLIYFSYDVKMKEKGDIPEGYSVSREKKERFSLILESASTNQTSMYLCASSLGGLDRGEAFFGQGTRLTVV.

The rearrangement links TRBV27 to TRBJ2-3; 10 nucleotides match TRBD2. With 2 bases clipped from V and 3 bases from J, the junction kept 5 bases outside the gene matches. The CDR3 contains 16 residues. Germline V CDR1 and CDR2: MNHEY, SMNVEV (reference sequence). The CDR3 nucleotides are TGTGCCAGCAGTTTAGTTCCTAGCGGGAGTACAGATACGCAGTATTTT. It specifies CASSLVPSGSTDTQYF.

The rearrangement uses TRBV6-1 and TRBJ2-1; TRBD2 matches 10 bases. The J segment lost 4 bases and the V segment lost 6 bases, leaving 6 bases of the junction unmatched. The germline gives CDR1 MNHNS, CDR2 SASEGT. The CDR3 extends over 15 amino acids. The CDR3 DNA reads TGTGCCAGCAGCCTAACTAGCGGGGAGTACAATGAGCAGTTCTTC. This sequence encodes CASSLTSGEYNEQFF.

The chain links TRBV2 to TRBJ2-1, with 7 positions matching TRBD2. The CDR3 is 13 residues long. Per the germline V gene, CDR1 is SNHLY and CDR2 is FYNNEI. The V segment lost 10 bases and the J segment 5 bases; nucleotides outside the gene matches: 8. CDR3: CATSGLRNNEQFF. The CDR3 nucleotides read TGTGCCACCTCGGGACTACGAAACAATGAGCAGTTCTTC.

The chain couples TRBV11-1 to TRBJ1-5, with D perhaps matching TRBD1 (5 bases). From germline, CDR1 is SGHAT and CDR2 FQDESV (reference sequence). This CDR3 comprises 13 residues. The germline V and J ends were trimmed by 3 bases and 6 bases, with 9 bases remaining between them. CDR3 in DNA: TGTGCCAGCAGCTTTAAGGGGATTCAGCCCCAGCATTTT. This codes for CASSFKGIQPQHF.